This T cell receptor (beta chain) was retrieved from a study of blood T cells in healthy people across ages. Overall study: Template switching picked up about one barcoded beta molecule for each two T cells. Notes on the study in general: Older individuals had lower TCR beta diversity per million T cells (the decline was roughly linear). Leaving the PBMCs unsorted stopped any conclusive comparison of naive versus antigen-experienced cells.

A remark on this clonotype: Antigen specificity is unknown.

The authors ran a second PCR of about 6 to 11 cycles using a sample-barcoded 5' primer and a J-beta primer mix. TCRdb processed the 5' RACE reads anew with MiXCR; each CDR3 protein has one entry. The table lists about a million distinct CDR3 sequences, around two fifths of them singletons. The CDR3 loop spans 15 amino acids. V was clipped by 2 bases and J by 7 bases; unmatched bases: 5. Germline V gene data show CDR1 as SNHLY and CDR2 as FYNNEI. Sequencing was performed on blood. V is TRBV2 and J is TRBJ1-4, with 9 bases matching TRBD1. This receptor was obtained from a young man in good health. The CDR3 here is CASSEMTGGAEKLFF. The DNA of the CDR3 is TGTGCCAGCAGTGAAATGACAGGGGGTGCTGAAAAACTGTTTTTT.